What follows are 11 T cell receptor beta chains derived from one specimen sequenced in a study of post-analysis software for immune sequencing data. Whole-study findings and limits: TRBV5-6, TRBV5-1 and TRBV20-1 were among four or five TRBV segments more frequent in patients than controls.

No antigen is known for these receptors. Libraries were made from TCR beta cDNA, and they carried unique molecular identifiers. MiXCR was run by TCRdb on the PCR reads, yielding one entry per CDR3 protein. The table has some 240,000 distinct CDR3 sequences, 36% seen once. Sequenced input: blood. Every receptor here comes from a girl aged 10-17 years with multiple sclerosis.

This clonotype has a count of ten or more. The chain uses TRBV20-1 and TRBJ2-7, with D possibly being TRBD1 (6 bases). Deletions cut 3 bases from V and 4 bases from J, with 16 bases between. CDR1 and CDR2 from the germline V gene are DFQATT and SNEGSKA (reference sequence). This CDR3 has 14 residues. Here the CDR3 reads CSASASQGRYEQYF. The CDR3 DNA is TGCAGTGCTAGTGCGTCACAGGGAAGATACGAGCAGTACTTC.

As to this clonotype: A much larger clone differs by one base, so this may be a read error. The V call is TRBV29-1, the J call TRBJ2-2, with TRBD1 identical over 7 bases. This CDR3 is built from 11 residues. CDR1 is SQVTM and CDR2 is ANQGSEA in the germline V gene. The CDR3 nucleotides read TGCAGCGGACAGGGTACCGGGGAGCGGTTTTTT. Protein product: CSGQGTGERFF.

This clonotype was found many times. The chain links TRBV20-1 to TRBJ2-3, with TRBD2 matching over 11 bases. CDR3 size: 14 residues. The germline V gene encodes CDR1 DFQATT and CDR2 SNEGSKA (reference sequence). V shed 3 bases, J shed 3 bases, and the junction held 2 bases outside the gene matches. The CDR3 DNA sequence: TGCAGTGCTAGCGGGACTAGCGGAACAGATACGCAGTATTTT. This sequence encodes CSASGTSGTDTQYF.

In its sample, this clonotype was seen a few times. The chain links TRBV4-1 to TRBJ2-2; 11 bases are shared with TRBD2. The CDR3 runs to 17 residues. Germline values: CDR1 MGHRA, CDR2 YSYEKL. Unmatched junction bases numbered 7, after V lost 1 base and J lost 6 bases. The CDR3 region has the DNA TGCGCCAGCAGCCAAGGCGCAGCTAGCGGGGGGCCCGGGGAGCTGTTTTTT. It yields the protein CASSQGAASGGPGELFF.

The V gene is TRBV4-1, the J gene TRBJ2-1; 7 positions match TRBD1. This CDR3 is built from 17 residues. Per germline, CDR1 MGHRA and CDR2 YSYEKL. Trimming cost V 2 bases and J 5 bases; bases outside gene matches: 12. CDR3 nucleotide sequence: TGCGCCAGCAGCCAAAGAGGCCCAAGGGGGCTGGACAATGAGCAGTTCTTC. Amino acids: CASSQRGPRGLDNEQFF.

This clonotype was recorded at least ten times. CDR3 loop: CASRWRDTQYF. Written as DNA, the CDR3 is TGTGCCAGCAGGTGGAGGGATACGCAGTATTTT. This chain connects TRBV3-1 to TRBJ2-3; TRBD2 is a possible D gene (5 bases). The V and J ends lost 6 bases and 6 bases respectively, with 7 bases between them. Germline CDR1 reads LGHDT; CDR2 reads YNNKEL (reference sequence). The CDR3 consists of 11 residues.

This chain connects TRBV10-3 to TRBJ2-5; perhaps TRBD2 as D (5 bases). The CDR3 length is 16 residues. In germline, CDR1 is ENHRY, CDR2 SYGVKD. V was clipped by 2 bases and J by 2 bases, with 15 bases between them. DNA for the CDR3: TGTGCCATCAGTGAGCCGACTACAGCGAAACAAGAGACCCAGTACTTC. Its translation: CAISEPTTAKQETQYF.

The chain has TRBV7-2 and TRBJ2-4, with 8 bases identical to TRBD2. In germline, CDR1 is SGHTA, CDR2 FQGNSA. The CDR3 consists of 14 residues. V lost 8 bases to trimming and J lost 5 bases; unmatched junction nucleotides: 8. The CDR3 sequence is CASRESGGQNIQYF. The CDR3 DNA reads as TGTGCCAGCCGAGAAAGCGGGGGCCAAAACATTCAGTACTTC.

A few counts support this clonotype. Just one base apart from a much larger clone, this may be a read error. The V gene is TRBV6-5, the J gene TRBJ2-7, with D possibly matching TRBD1 (5 bases). Looked up from germline, CDR1 is MNHEY and CDR2 is SVGAGI. This CDR3 is built from 15 residues. The CDR3 loop reads CASGYSGTGLLGQYF. The CDR3 DNA sequence: TGTGCCAGCGGTTACTCGGGCACAGGCCTGTTGGGGCAGTACTTC.

This clonotype was observed at least ten times. This chain links TRBV29-1 with TRBJ2-2; D is ambiguous. Per the germline V gene, CDR1 is SQVTM and CDR2 is ANQGSEA. Deletions cut 0 bases from V and 2 bases from J, with 7 bases between. The CDR3 is 14 amino acids. CDR3 bases: TGCAGCGTTGAAGAACCGACCAACACCGGGGAGCTGTTTTTT. Amino acids: CSVEEPTNTGELFF.

This clonotype was detected many times. V and J are TRBV29-1 and TRBJ2-3; 7 bases are a match to TRBD1. V lost 1 base and J lost 0; bases outside the gene matches: 4. This CDR3 region has 15 residues. Germline V gives CDR1 SQVTM, CDR2 ANQGSEA. CDR3 nucleotide sequence: TGCAGCGTTGAAGGCAGGGGGTCTAGCACAGATACGCAGTATTTT. It translates to CSVEGRGSSTDTQYF.